This passage covers 11 T cell receptor beta chains from one sample sequenced in a study of shared clonotypes between healthy human individuals. Measured with immunoSEQ multiplex PCR; TCRdb has only the in-frame clones, and not every one. The sample includes some 650,000 clones, approximately 97% of them seen just once. Sequencing was performed on naive CD4+ T cells sorted from blood. The subset: CD45RA+ positively selected. Receptors were obtained from a woman aged 25 to 45 in good health.

The chain uses TRBV19 and TRBJ2-3, with D possibly being TRBD1 (6 bases). V lost 3 bases and J lost 2, with 12 bases in between. The CDR3 consists of 15 residues. CDR1 is LNHDA, CDR2 SQIVND, per germline (reference sequence). The CDR3 nucleotides are TGTGCCAGTAGTATTGTTTCAGGGGACACAGATACGCAGTATTTT. Translating it yields CASSIVSGDTDTQYF.

The V and J genes are TRBV19 and TRBJ2-2, with 8 bases matching TRBD1. Germline assignment: CDR1 LNHDA and CDR2 SQIVND (reference sequence). CDR3 length: 16 residues. The V gene end was trimmed by 6 bases and the J gene end by 0 bases; junction bases not matched to a gene: 6. CDR3 sequence (DNA): TGTGCCAGTAGATTGGGACAGGTCGCGAACACCGGGGAGCTGTTTTTT. Translation gives CASRLGQVANTGELFF.

The chain uses TRBV14 and TRBJ1-2; 9 bases are a match to TRBD1. Germline trimming cut 2 bases from V and 2 bases from J; bases unmatched to any gene: 6. The CDR3 consists of 16 residues. The germline V gene has CDR1 SGHDN and CDR2 FVKESK. CDR3 sequence (DNA): TGTGCCAGCAGCCAAACCCGGACAGGGGCAAACTATGGCTACACCTTC. Its translation: CASSQTRTGANYGYTF.

The rearrangement uses TRBV27 and TRBJ2-7, with 10 bases lining up with TRBD1. Germline CDR1 and CDR2: MNHEY and SMNVEV (reference sequence). V trimming: 0 bases; J trimming: 4 bases; junction bases outside the gene matches: 3. The CDR3 covers 15 residues. The CDR3 coding sequence is TGTGCCAGCAGTTTATCGGGACAGGGGTTTTACGAGCAGTACTTC. It is translated as CASSLSGQGFYEQYF.

The table lists this clone with a few counts. Other DNA sequences from this sample encode an identical CDR3 as well. The chain links TRBV6-5 to TRBJ2-7; D might be TRBD2 (6 bases). CDR3 size: 14 residues. Germline CDR1 MNHEY, CDR2 SVGAGI. Trimming stripped 0 bases from V and 0 bases from J, with 6 bases between. The CDR3 sequence: CASSYSGGSYEQYF. The CDR3 DNA reads as TGTGCCAGCAGTTACTCGGGGGGCTCCTACGAGCAGTACTTC.

In regard to this clone: The same CDR3 can be traced to other DNA sequences in this sample. The genes are TRBV5-1 and TRBJ2-5; D gene unclear. Germline CDR1 SGHRS, CDR2 YFSETQ. With 0 bases removed from V and 2 bases from J, the gap between germline ends came to 5 bases. CDR3 length: 13 residues. CDR3 DNA sequence: TGCGCCAGCAGCTTGGTGGGACAAGAGACCCAGTACTTC. Translation gives CASSLVGQETQYF.

In its sample, this clone was seen once. This CDR3 is CASNTQSGANVLTF. Written as DNA, the CDR3 is TGTGCCAGCAACACACAGTCTGGGGCCAACGTCCTGACTTTC. This chain links TRBV28 with TRBJ2-6; no clear D. V lost 7 bases, J lost 1 base, and 8 bases lay in between. Per germline, CDR1 MDHEN and CDR2 SYDVKM. This CDR3 spans 14 amino acids.

J is TRBJ1-4 and V is TRBV4-1; 10 bases agree with TRBD1. In germline, CDR1 is MGHRA, CDR2 YSYEKL. The CDR3 sequence is 17 residues long. J gave up 8 bases and V 2 bases, and 11 bases lay outside the gene matches. The CDR3 spells CASSQIFRDRGIEKLFF. The CDR3 DNA is TGCGCCAGCAGCCAAATTTTCCGGGACAGGGGAATAGAAAAACTGTTTTTT.

Regarding this clone: At one end, the junction sequence differs from germline, possibly due to a read error. The chain is built from TRBV19 and TRBJ2-1, with D possibly matching TRBD2 (7 bases). The CDR3 covers 13 residues. The germline CDR1 and CDR2 sequences are LNHDA and SQIVND (reference sequence). The CDR3 nucleotides read TGTGCCAGTAGTCCCCGAGGGGGGGACTTGTTCCTCTTC. Translated: CASSPRGGDLFLF.

The CDR3 nucleotides are TGCGCCAGCCACCTGGAAGCGGGAGTGGGCGAGCAGTACTTC. Protein: CASHLEAGVGEQYF. The chain has TRBV5-1 and TRBJ2-5; 8 bases are a match to TRBD2. The end of the DNA fits TRBJ2-7 better, so the J call may be wrong. The CDR3 is made up of 14 amino acids. Germline loops: CDR1 SGHRS, CDR2 YFSETQ.

There are a few counts of this clone. Other DNA variants within this sample encode the same CDR3. The chain links TRBV2 to TRBJ1-2; D may be TRBD1 (5 bases). The V and J ends lost 2 bases and 7 bases respectively, with 8 bases between them. CDR1 is SNHLY and CDR2 is FYNNEI in the germline V gene. This CDR3 spans 12 amino acids. The CDR3 bases are TGTGCCAGCAGTGAATCAGGGAGTGGCTACACCTTC. Its translation is CASSESGSGYTF.